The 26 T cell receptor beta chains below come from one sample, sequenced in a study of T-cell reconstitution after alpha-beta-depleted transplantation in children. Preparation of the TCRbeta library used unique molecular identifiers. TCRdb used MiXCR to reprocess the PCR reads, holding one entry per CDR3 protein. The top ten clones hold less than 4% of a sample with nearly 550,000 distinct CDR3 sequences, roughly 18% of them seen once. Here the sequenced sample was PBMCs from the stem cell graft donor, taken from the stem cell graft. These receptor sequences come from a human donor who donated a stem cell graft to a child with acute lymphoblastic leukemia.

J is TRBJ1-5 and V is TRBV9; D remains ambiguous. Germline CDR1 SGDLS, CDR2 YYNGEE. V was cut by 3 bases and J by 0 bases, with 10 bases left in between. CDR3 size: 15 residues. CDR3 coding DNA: TGTGCCAGCAGCGAATTCGGGGATAGCAATCAGCCCCAGCATTTT. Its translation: CASSEFGDSNQPQHF.

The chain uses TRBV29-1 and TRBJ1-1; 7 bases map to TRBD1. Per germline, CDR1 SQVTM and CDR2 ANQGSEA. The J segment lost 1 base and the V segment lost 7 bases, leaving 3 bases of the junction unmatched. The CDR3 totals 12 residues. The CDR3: CSAGTANTEAFF. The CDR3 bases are TGCAGCGCCGGGACAGCGAACACTGAAGCTTTCTTT.

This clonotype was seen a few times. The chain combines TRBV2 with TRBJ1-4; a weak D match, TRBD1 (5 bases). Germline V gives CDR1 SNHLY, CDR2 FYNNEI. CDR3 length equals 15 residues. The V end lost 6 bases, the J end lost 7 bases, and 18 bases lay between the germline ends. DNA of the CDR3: TGTGCCAGCAGGGGTCTAGGGGCCGGAGGTGAAAAACTGTTTTTT. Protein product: CASRGLGAGGEKLFF.

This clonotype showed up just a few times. Written as DNA, the CDR3 is TGTGCCAGCAGCTTCGAAGCGGGGTACTACAATGAGCAGTTCTTC. Translating gives CASSFEAGYYNEQFF. The chain carries TRBV5-5 and TRBJ2-1; 7 nucleotides match TRBD2. Germline CDR1 reads SGHKS; CDR2 reads YYEKEE (reference sequence). The CDR3 contains 15 residues. V dropped 2 bases and J dropped 3; count of bases not matched to a gene: 5. Combining the CDR3 with reference TRBV5-5 and TRBJ2-1 gives the whole variable domain DAGVTQSPTHLIKTRGQQVTLRCSPISGHKSVSWYQQVLGQGPQFIFQYYEKEERGRGNFPDRFSARQFPNYSSELNVNALLLGDSALYLCASSFEAGYYNEQFFGPGTRLTVL.

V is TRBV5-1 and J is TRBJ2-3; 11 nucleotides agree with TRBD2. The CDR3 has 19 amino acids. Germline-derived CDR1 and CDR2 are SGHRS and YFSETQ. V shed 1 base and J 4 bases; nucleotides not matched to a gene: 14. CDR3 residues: CASSLRPLAGGGIADTQYF. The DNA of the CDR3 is TGCGCCAGCAGCTTGCGGCCCCTAGCGGGAGGAGGAATCGCAGATACGCAGTATTTT.

The CDR3 nucleotides read TGTGCCAGCACCAGTGCGGGAGGGAAACTTAATGAGCAGTTCTTC. Protein: CASTSAGGKLNEQFF. V usage is TRBV6-1 and J usage is TRBJ2-1; 9 positions match TRBD2. V shed 7 bases and J 7 bases; nucleotides not matched to a gene: 11. Germline V CDR1 and CDR2: MNHNS, SASEGT. The CDR3 runs 15 residues.

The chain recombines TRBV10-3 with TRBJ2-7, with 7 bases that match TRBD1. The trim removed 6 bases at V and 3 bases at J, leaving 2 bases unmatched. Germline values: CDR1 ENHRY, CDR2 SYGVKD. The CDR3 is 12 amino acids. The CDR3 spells CAIRGDSYEQYF. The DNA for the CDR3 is TGTGCCATCAGGGGGGACAGCTACGAGCAGTACTTC.

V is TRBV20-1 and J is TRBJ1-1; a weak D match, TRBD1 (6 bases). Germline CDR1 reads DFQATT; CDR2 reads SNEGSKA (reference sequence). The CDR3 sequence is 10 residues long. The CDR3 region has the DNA TGCACAGGGGAGAACACTGAAGCTTTCTTT. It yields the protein CTGENTEAFF.

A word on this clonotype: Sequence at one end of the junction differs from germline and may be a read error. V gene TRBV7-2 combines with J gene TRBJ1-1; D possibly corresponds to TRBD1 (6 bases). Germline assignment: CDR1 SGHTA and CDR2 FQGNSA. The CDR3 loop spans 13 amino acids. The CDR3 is CASSLQGFPPQPF. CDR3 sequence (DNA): TGTGCCAGCAGCTTACAGGGGTTCCCCCCCCAACCATTT.

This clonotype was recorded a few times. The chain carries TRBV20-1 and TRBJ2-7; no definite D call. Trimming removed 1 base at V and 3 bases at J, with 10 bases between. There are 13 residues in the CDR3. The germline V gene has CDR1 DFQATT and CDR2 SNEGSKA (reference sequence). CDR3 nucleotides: TGCAGTGCTAGAGGGGGTGGGGACTACGAGCAGTACTTC. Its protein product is CSARGGGDYEQYF.

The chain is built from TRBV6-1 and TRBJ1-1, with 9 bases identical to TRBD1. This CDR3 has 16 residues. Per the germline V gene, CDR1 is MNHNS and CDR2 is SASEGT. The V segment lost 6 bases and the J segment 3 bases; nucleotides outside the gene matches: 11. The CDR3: CASSPRQGVLYTEAFF. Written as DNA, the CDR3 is TGTGCCAGCAGCCCCCGACAGGGGGTTTTATACACTGAAGCTTTCTTT.

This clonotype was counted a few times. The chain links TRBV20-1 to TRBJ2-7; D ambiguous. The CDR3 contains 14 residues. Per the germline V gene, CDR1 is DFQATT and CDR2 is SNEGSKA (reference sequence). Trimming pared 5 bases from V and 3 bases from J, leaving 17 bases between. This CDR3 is CSADRLETFYEQYF. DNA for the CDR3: TGCAGTGCTGACCGACTGGAGACCTTCTACGAGCAGTACTTC.

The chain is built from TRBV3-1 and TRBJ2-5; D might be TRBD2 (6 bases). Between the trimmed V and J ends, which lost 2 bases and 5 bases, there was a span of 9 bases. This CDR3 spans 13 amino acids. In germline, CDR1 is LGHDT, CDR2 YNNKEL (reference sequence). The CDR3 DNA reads TGTGCCAGCAGCCAAATGGCGGGGGAGACCCAGTACTTC. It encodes CASSQMAGETQYF.

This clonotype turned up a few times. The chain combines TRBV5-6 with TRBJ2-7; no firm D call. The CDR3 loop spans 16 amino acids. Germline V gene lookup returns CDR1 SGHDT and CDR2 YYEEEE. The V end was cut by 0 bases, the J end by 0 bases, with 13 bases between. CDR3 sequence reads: CASSLGGWGSSYEQYF. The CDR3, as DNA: TGTGCCAGCAGCTTGGGAGGCTGGGGAAGCTCCTACGAGCAGTACTTC.

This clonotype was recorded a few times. The CDR3 loop reads CASSYSWPPYNEQFF. The CDR3, as DNA: TGTGCCAGCAGTTACAGTTGGCCTCCCTACAATGAGCAGTTCTTC. The chain links TRBV6-5 to TRBJ2-1; the D is unclear. Deletions cut 2 bases from V and 2 bases from J, with 10 bases between. The CDR3 is 15 amino acids. The V gene's germline CDR1 is MNHEY and CDR2 SVGAGI.

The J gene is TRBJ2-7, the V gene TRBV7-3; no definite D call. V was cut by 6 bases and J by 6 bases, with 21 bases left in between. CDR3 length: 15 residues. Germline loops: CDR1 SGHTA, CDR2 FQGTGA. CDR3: CASRLLVQPLSEQYF. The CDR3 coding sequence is TGTGCCAGCAGATTATTAGTACAACCGCTTTCCGAGCAGTACTTC. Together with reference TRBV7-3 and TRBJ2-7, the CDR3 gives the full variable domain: GAGVSQTPSNKVTEKGKYVELRCDPISGHTALYWYRQSLGQGPEFLIYFQGTGAADDSGLPNDRFFAVRPEGSVSTLKIQRTERGDSAVYLCASRLLVQPLSEQYFGPGTRLTVT.

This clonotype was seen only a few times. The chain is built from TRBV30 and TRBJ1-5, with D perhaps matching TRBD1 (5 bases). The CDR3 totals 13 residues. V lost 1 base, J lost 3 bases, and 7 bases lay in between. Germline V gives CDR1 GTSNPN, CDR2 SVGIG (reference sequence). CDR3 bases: TGTGCCTGGAGTGCGGGGCTCAATCAGCCCCAGCATTTT. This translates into CAWSAGLNQPQHF.

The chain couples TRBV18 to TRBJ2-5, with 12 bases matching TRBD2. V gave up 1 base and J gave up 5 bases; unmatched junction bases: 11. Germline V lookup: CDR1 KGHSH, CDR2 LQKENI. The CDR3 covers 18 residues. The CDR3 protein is CASSPRQLAGGFGETQYF. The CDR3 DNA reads TGTGCCAGCTCACCACGGCAGCTAGCGGGAGGGTTCGGCGAGACCCAGTACTTC.

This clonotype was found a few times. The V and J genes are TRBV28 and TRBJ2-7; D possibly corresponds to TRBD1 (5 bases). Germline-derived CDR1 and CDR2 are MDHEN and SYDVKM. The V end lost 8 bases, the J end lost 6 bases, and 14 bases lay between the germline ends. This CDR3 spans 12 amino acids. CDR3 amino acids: CASLSRAPEQYF. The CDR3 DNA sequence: TGTGCCAGCCTTTCCAGGGCTCCCGAGCAGTACTTC.

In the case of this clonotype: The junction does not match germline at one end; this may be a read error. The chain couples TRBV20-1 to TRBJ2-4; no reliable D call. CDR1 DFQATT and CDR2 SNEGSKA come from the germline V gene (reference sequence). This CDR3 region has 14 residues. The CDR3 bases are TGCAGTGCTAGGAGGCGTTTAGGCAAAAACAGTCAGTACTTC. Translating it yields CSARRRLGKNSQYF.

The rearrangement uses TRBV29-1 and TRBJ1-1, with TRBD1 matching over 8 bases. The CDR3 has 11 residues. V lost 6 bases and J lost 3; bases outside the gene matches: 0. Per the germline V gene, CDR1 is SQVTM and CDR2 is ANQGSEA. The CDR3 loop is CSVDRDTEAFF. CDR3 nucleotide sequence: TGCAGCGTGGACAGGGACACTGAAGCTTTCTTT.

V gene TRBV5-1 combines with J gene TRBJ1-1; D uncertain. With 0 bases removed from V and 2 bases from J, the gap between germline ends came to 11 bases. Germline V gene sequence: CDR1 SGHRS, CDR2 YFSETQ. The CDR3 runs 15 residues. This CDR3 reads CASSLGNLQNTEAFF. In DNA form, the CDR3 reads TGCGCCAGCAGCTTGGGGAACCTACAAAACACTGAAGCTTTCTTT.

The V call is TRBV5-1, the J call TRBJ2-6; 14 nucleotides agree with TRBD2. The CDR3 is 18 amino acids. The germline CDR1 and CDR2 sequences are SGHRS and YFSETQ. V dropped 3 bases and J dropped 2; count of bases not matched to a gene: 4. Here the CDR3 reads CASSSGLAGEAGANVLTF. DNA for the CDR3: TGCGCCAGCAGCTCGGGACTAGCGGGAGAGGCTGGGGCCAACGTCCTGACTTTC.

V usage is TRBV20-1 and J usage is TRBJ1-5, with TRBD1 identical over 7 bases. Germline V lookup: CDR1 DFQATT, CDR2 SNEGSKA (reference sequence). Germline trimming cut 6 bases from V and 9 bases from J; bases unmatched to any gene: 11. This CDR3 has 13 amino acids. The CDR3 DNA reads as TGCAGTGCCCATGGGGGACAGAGCGCGCCCCAGCATTTT. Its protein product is CSAHGGQSAPQHF.

The CDR3 DNA sequence: TGTGCCAGCAGCTTAGGGCGGATTCTTTCCTACGAGCAGTACTTC. Its translation is CASSLGRILSYEQYF. The chain links TRBV7-2 to TRBJ2-7; D unclear. Germline V CDR1 and CDR2: SGHTA, FQGNSA. V lost 1 base and J 1 base, leaving 11 bases between the germline ends. The CDR3 is 15 residues long.

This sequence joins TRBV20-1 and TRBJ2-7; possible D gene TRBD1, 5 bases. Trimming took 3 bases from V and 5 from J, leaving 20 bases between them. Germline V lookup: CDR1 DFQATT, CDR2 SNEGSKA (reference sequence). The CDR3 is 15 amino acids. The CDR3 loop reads CSASAPGIWLHEQYF. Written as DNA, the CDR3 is TGCAGTGCTAGCGCCCCAGGGATCTGGTTGCACGAGCAGTACTTC.